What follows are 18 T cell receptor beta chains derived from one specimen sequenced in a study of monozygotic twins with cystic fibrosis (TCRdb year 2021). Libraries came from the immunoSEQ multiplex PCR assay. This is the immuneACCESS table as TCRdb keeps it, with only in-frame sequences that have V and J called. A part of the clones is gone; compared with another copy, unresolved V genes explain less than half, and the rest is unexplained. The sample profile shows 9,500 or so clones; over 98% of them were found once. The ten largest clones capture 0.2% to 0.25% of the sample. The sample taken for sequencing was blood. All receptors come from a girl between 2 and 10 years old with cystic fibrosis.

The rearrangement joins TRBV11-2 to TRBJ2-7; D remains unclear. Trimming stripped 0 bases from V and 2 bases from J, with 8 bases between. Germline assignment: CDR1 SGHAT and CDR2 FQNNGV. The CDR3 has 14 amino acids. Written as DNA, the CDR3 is TGTGCCAGCAGCTTAGAGTATATTACCTACGAGCAGTACTTC. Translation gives CASSLEYITYEQYF.

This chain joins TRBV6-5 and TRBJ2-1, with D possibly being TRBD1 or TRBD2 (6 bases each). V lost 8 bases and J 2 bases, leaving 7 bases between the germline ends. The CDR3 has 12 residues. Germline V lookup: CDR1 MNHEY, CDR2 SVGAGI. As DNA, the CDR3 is TGTGCCAGCGGGGGGCCCTACAATGAGCAGTTCTTC. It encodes CASGGPYNEQFF.

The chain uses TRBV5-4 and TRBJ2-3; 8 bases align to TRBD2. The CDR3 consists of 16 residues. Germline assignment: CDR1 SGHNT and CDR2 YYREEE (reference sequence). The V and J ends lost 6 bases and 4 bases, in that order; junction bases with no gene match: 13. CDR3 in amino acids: CASTLASGGTPDTQYF. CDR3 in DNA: TGTGCCAGCACCCTTGCATCGGGAGGGACGCCAGATACGCAGTATTTT.

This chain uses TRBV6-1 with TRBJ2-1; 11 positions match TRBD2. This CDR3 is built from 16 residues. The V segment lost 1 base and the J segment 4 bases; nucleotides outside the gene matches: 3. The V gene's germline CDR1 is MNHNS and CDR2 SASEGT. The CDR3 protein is CASSEETSGIYNEQFF. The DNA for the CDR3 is TGTGCCAGCAGTGAAGAGACTAGCGGGATTTACAATGAGCAGTTCTTC.

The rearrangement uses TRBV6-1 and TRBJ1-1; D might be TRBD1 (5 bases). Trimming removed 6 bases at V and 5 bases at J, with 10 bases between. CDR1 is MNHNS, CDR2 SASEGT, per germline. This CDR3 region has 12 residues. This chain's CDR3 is CASRTVRTEAFF. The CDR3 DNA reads TGTGCCAGCAGGACAGTTCGGACTGAAGCTTTCTTT.

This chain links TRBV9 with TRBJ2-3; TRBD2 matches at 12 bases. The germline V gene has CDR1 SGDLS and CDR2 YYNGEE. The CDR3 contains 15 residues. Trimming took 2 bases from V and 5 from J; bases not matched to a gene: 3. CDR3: CASSVGGLAGDTQYF. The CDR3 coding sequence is TGTGCCAGCAGCGTGGGGGGACTAGCGGGAGATACGCAGTATTTT.

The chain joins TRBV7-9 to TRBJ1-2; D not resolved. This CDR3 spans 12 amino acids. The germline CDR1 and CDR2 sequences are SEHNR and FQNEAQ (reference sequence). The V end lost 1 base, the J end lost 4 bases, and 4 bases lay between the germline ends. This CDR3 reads CASSLDSYGYTF. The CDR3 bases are TGTGCCAGCAGCTTAGACAGCTATGGCTACACCTTC. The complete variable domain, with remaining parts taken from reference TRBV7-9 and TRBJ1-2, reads DTGVSQNPRHKITKRGQNVTFRCDPISEHNRLYWYRQTLGQGPEFLTYFQNEAQLEKSRLLSDRFSAERPKGSFSTLEIQRTEQGDSAMYLCASSLDSYGYTFGSGTRLTVV.

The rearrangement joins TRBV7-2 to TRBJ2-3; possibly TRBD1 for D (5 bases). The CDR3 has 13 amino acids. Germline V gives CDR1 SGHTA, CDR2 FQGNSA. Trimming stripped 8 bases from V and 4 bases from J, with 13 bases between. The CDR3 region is CASSPWGPDTQYF. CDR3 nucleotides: TGTGCCAGCTCTCCCTGGGGCCCAGATACGCAGTATTTT. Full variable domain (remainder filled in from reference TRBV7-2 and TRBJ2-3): GAGVSQSPSNKVTEKGKDVELRCDPISGHTALYWYRQSLGQGLEFLIYFQGNSAPDKSGLPSDRFSAERTGGSVSTLTIQRTQQEDSAVYLCASSPWGPDTQYFGPGTRLTVL.

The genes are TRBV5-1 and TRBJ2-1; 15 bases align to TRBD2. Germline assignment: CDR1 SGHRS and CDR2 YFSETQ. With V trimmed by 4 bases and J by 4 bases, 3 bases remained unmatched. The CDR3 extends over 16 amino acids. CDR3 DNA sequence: TGCGCCAGCAGCCCCGGGACTAGCGGGGGGTACAATGAGCAGTTCTTC. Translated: CASSPGTSGGYNEQFF.

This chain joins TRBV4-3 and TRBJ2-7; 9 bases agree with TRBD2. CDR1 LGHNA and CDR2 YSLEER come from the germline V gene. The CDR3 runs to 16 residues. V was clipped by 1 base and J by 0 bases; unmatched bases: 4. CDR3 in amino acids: CASSQAAAGGSYEQYF. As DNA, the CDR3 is TGCGCCAGCAGCCAAGCCGCAGCGGGAGGCTCCTACGAGCAGTACTTC.

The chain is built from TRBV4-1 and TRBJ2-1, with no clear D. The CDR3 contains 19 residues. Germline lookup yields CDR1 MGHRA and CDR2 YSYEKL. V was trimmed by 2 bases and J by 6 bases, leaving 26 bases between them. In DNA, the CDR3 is TGCGCCAGCAGCCAACTTCCCATCCGAGGAAAAAGTCTCAGCAATGAGCAGTTCTTC. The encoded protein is CASSQLPIRGKSLSNEQFF.

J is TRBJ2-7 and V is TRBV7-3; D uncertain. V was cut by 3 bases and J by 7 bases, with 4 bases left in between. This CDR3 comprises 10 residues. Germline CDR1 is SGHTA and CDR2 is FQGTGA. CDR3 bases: TGTGCCAGCAGCTTGGGGGAGCAGTACTTC. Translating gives CASSLGEQYF.

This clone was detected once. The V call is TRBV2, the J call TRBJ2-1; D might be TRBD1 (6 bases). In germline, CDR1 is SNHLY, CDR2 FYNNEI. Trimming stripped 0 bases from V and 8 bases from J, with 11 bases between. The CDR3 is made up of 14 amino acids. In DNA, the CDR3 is TGTGCCAGCAGTGAAGCGGGGGCCTTTGATGAGCAGTTCTTC. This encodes CASSEAGAFDEQFF.

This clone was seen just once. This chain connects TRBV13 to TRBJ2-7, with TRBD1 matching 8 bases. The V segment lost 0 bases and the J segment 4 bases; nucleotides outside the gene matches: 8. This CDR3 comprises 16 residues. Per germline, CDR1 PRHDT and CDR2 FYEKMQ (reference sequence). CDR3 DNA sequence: TGTGCCAGCAGCTTAGGAGGCGGCAGGGGGCGATACGAGCAGTACTTC. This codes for CASSLGGGRGRYEQYF.

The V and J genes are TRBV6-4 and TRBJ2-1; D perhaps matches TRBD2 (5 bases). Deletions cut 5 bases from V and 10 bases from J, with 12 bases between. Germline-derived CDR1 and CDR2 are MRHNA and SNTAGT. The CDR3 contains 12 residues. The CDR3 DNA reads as TGTGCCAGCAGTTTTACTAGAAACGAGCAGTTCTTC. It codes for CASSFTRNEQFF.

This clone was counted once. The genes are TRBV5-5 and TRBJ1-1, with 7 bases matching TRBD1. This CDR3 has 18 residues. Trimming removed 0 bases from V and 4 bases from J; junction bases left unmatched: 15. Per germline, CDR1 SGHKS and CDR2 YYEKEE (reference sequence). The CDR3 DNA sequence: TGTGCCAGCAGCTTGGTGAGTGGGAGGGGGCGGTGGAGCACTGAAGCTTTCTTT. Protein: CASSLVSGRGRWSTEAFF.

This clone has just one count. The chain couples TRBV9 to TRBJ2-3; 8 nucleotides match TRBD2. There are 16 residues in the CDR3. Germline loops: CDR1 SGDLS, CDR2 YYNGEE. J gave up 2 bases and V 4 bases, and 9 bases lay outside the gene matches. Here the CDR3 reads CASSPRTGGITDTQYF. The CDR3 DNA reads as TGTGCCAGCAGCCCCCGGACGGGAGGGATCACAGATACGCAGTATTTT. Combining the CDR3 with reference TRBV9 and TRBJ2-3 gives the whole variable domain DSGVTQTPKHLITATGQRVTLRCSPRSGDLSVYWYQQSLDQGLQFLIQYYNGEERAKGNILERFSAQQFPDLHSELNLSSLELGDSALYFCASSPRTGGITDTQYFGPGTRLTVL.

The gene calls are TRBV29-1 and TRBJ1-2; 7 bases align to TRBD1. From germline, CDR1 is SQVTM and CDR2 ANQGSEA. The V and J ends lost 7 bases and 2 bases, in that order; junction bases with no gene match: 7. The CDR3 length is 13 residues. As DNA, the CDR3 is TGCAGCGCTTCGACGGGACAGAACTATGGCTACACCTTC. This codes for CSASTGQNYGYTF. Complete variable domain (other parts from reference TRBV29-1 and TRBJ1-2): SAVISQKPSRDICQRGTSLTIQCQVDSQVTMMFWYRQQPGQSLTLIATANQGSEATYESGFVIDKFPISRPNLTFSTLTVSNMSPEDSSIYLCSASTGQNYGYTFGSGTRLTVV.